This is a list of T cell receptor beta chains from one sample in a study of blood T cell repertoires in COVID-19. Libraries were prepared by immunoSEQ multiplex PCR; TCRdb keeps only in-frame clonotypes and omits some of them. The repertoire includes 350,000 to 400,000 clones, 88% of them detected once, and more than 0.9% sits in the top ten. Sequencing used PBMCs or T cells enriched from blood (not recorded which). The receptors derive from a woman in her 30s with acute COVID-19. Both conserved end residues are part of each CDR3. Fields, in order: CDR3 length, J gene, V gene, CDR3 protein.

cdr3_length: 13
j_call: TRBJ1-5
v_call: TRBV2
cdr3_aa: CASTAGLNQPQHF

cdr3_length: 14
j_call: TRBJ2-3
v_call: TRBV7-9
cdr3_aa: CASSLGAGADTQYF

cdr3_length: 17
j_call: TRBJ1-1
v_call: TRBV21-1
cdr3_aa: CASSKMKGDRSVTEAFF

cdr3_length: 13
j_call: TRBJ2-1
v_call: TRBV12-3/TRBV12-4
cdr3_aa: CASSSDRSRGQFF

cdr3_length: 16
j_call: TRBJ2-1
v_call: TRBV28
cdr3_aa: CASLVRGASSYNEQFF

cdr3_length: 15
j_call: TRBJ2-7
v_call: TRBV4-1
cdr3_aa: CASSQVAGGDYGQYF

cdr3_length: 14
j_call: TRBJ1-2
v_call: TRBV19
cdr3_aa: CASSMGGPGGGYTF

cdr3_length: 16
j_call: TRBJ1-2
v_call: TRBV28
cdr3_aa: CASSDPPGQGLFGYTF

cdr3_length: 14
j_call: TRBJ2-5
v_call: TRBV10-3
cdr3_aa: CAISGVAEGAPQYF

cdr3_length: 15
j_call: TRBJ2-2
v_call: TRBV20-1
cdr3_aa: CSASGGGGLTGELFF

cdr3_length: 15
j_call: TRBJ1-5
v_call: TRBV19
cdr3_aa: CASSVSTGAGQPQHF

cdr3_length: 16
j_call: TRBJ1-5
v_call: TRBV18
cdr3_aa: CASSRYDRGLRQPQHF

cdr3_length: 14
j_call: TRBJ2-7
v_call: TRBV27
cdr3_aa: CASSLTGNLREQYF

cdr3_length: 16
j_call: TRBJ1-2
v_call: TRBV28
cdr3_aa: CASSLTPGGPRAGYTF

cdr3_length: 16
j_call: TRBJ1-6
v_call: TRBV28
cdr3_aa: CASSPPSTGVGSPLHF

cdr3_length: 15
j_call: TRBJ1-4
v_call: TRBV5-1
cdr3_aa: CASSLVGSSNEKLFF

cdr3_length: 15
j_call: TRBJ2-1
v_call: TRBV5-1
cdr3_aa: CASSGGQGAGNEQFF

cdr3_length: 15
j_call: TRBJ2-7
v_call: TRBV5-1
cdr3_aa: CASSISGQGVMKQYF